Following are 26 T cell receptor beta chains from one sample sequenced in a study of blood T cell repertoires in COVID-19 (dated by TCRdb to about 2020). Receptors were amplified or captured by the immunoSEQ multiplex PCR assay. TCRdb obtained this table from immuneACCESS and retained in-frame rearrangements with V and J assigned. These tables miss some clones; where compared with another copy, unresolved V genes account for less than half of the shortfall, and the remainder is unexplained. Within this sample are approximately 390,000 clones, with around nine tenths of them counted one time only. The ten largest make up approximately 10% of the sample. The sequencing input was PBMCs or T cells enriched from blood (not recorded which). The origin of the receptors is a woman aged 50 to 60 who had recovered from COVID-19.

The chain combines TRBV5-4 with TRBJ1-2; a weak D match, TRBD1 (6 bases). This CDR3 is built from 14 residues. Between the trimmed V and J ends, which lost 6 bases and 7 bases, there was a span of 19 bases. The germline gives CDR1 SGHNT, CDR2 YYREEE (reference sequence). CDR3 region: CASTLQGGSSGYTF. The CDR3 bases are TGTGCCAGCACCTTACAGGGTGGGTCGAGTGGCTACACCTTC.

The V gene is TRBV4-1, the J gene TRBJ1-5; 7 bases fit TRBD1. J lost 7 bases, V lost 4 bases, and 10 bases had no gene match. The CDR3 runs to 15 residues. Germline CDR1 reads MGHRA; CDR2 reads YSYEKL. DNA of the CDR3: TGCGCCAGCAGCCCGTCGGAAGGGGGCAGGCAGCCCCAGCATTTT. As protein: CASSPSEGGRQPQHF.

The CDR3 loop is CTSSQVLAGGRVGNEQFF. CDR3 coding DNA: TGCACCAGCAGCCAAGTGCTAGCGGGGGGGCGCGTGGGCAATGAGCAGTTCTTC. V usage is TRBV1 and J usage is TRBJ2-1; the table's D call of TRBD2 was not tested on the DNA. TRBV1 is an annotated pseudogene. The CDR3 runs to 18 residues.

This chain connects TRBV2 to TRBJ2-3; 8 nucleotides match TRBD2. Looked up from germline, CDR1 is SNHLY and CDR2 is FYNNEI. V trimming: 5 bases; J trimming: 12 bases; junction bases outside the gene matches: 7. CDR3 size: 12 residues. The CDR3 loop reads CASSYSGGPQYF. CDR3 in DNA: TGTGCCAGCAGTTACAGCGGGGGCCCTCAGTATTTT.

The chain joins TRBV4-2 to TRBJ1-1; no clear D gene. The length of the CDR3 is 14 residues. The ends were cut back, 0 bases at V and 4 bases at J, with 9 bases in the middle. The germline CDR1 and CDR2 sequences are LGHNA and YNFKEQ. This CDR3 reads CASSQDQVFTEAFF. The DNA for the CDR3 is TGTGCCAGCAGCCAAGATCAGGTTTTCACTGAAGCTTTCTTT.

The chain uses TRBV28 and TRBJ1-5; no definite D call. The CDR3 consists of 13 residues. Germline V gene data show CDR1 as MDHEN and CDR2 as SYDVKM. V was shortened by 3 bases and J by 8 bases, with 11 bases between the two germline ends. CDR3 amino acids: CASSLEGLEPQHF. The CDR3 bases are TGTGCCAGCAGTTTGGAGGGTTTGGAGCCCCAGCATTTT. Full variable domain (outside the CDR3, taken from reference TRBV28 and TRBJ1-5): DVKVTQSSRYLVKRTGEKVFLECVQDMDHENMFWYRQDPGLGLRLIYFSYDVKMKEKGDIPEGYSVSREKKERFSLILESASTNQTSMYLCASSLEGLEPQHFGDGTRLSIL.

CDR3 DNA: TGCAGCGTTGCTTCAGGGTTCTACACTGAAGCTTTCTTT. Translated: CSVASGFYTEAFF. The gene calls are TRBV29-1 and TRBJ1-1, with D maybe TRBD1 (5 bases). Trimming took 4 bases from V and 3 from J, leaving 12 bases between them. There are 13 residues in the CDR3. Germline loops: CDR1 SQVTM, CDR2 ANQGSEA. The variable domain in full, completed from reference TRBV29-1 and TRBJ1-1, reads SAVISQKPSRDICQRGTSLTIQCQVDSQVTMMFWYRQQPGQSLTLIATANQGSEATYESGFVIDKFPISRPNLTFSTLTVSNMSPEDSSIYLCSVASGFYTEAFFGQGTRLTVV.

The CDR3 DNA follows: TGTGCCAGCAGTTTCGGAGGCACAGATACGCAGTATTTT. This translates into CASSFGGTDTQYF. The V call is TRBV12-3 or TRBV12-4, the J call TRBJ2-3; D uncertain. Trimming took off 3 bases at V and 1 base at J, with 5 bases between the two ends. This CDR3 has 13 amino acids.

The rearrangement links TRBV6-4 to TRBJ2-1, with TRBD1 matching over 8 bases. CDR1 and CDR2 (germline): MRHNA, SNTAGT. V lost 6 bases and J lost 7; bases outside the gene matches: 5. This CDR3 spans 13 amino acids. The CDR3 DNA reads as TGTGCCAGCAGCCTGACAGGGGTTAATGAGCAGTTCTTC. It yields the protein CASSLTGVNEQFF.

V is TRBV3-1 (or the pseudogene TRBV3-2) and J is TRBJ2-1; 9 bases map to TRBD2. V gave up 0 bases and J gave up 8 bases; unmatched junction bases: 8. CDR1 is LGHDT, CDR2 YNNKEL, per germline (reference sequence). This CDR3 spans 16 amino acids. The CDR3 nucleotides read TGTGCCAGCAGCCAAGATCCCAGCGGGGGGAGGGATGAGCAGTTCTTC. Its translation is CASSQDPSGGRDEQFF.

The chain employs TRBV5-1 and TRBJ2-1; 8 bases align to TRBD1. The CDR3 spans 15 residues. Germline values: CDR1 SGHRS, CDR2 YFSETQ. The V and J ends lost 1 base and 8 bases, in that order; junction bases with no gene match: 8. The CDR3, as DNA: TGCGCCAGCAGCTTGCCCAGGACAGGGTTCGATGAGCAGTTCTTC. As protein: CASSLPRTGFDEQFF. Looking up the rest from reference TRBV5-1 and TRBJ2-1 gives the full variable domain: KAGVTQTPRYLIKTRGQQVTLSCSPISGHRSVSWYQQTPGQGLQFLFEYFSETQRNKGNFPGRFSGRQFSNSRSEMNVSTLELGDSALYLCASSLPRTGFDEQFFGPGTRLTVL.

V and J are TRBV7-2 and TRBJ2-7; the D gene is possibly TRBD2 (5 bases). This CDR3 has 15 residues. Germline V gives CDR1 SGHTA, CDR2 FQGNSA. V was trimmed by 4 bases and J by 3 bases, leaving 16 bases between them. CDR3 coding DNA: TGTGCCAGCAGCTCACGGGCGGGTGAAATCTACGAGCAGTACTTC. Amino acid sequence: CASSSRAGEIYEQYF.

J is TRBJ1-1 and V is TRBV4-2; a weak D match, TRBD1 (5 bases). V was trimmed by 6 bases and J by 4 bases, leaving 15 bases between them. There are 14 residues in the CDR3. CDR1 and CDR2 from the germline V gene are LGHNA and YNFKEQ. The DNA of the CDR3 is TGTGCCAGCAGTCAGGGTCCGCGCGGCACTGAAGCTTTCTTT. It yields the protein CASSQGPRGTEAFF.

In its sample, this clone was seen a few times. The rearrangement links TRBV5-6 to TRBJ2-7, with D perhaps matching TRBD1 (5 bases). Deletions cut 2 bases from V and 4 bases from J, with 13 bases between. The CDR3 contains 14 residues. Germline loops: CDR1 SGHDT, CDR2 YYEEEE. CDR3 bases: TGTGCCAGCAGCTTCCAGGGATTCAAGTACGAGCAGTACTTC. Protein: CASSFQGFKYEQYF.

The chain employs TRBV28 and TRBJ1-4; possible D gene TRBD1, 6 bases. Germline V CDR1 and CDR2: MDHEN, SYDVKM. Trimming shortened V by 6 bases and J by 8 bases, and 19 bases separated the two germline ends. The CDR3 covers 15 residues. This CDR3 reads CASSRQAINGEKLFF. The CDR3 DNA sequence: TGTGCCAGCAGCAGACAGGCGATAAATGGGGAAAAACTGTTTTTT.

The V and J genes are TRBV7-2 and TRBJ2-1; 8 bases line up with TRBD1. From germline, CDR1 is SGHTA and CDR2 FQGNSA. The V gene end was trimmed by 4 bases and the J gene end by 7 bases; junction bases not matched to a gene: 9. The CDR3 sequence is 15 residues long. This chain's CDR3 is CASSSRDRLSNEQFF. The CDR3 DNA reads TGTGCCAGCAGCTCCCGGGACAGGCTCTCAAATGAGCAGTTCTTC.

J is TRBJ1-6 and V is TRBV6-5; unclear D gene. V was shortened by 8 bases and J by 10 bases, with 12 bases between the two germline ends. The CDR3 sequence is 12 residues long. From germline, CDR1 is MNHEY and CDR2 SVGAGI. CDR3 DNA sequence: TGTGCCAGCCTCTCGGGGTCCTCACCCCTCCACTTT. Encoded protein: CASLSGSSPLHF.

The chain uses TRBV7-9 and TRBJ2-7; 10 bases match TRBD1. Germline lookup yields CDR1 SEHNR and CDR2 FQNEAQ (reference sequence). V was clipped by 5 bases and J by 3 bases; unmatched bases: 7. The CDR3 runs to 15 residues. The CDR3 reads CASSKMDRGYYEQYF. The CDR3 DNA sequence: TGTGCCAGCAGCAAAATGGACAGGGGGTACTACGAGCAGTACTTC. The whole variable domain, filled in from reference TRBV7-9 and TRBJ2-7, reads DTGVSQNPRHKITKRGQNVTFRCDPISEHNRLYWYRQTLGQGPEFLTYFQNEAQLEKSRLLSDRFSAERPKGSFSTLEIQRTEQGDSAMYLCASSKMDRGYYEQYFGPGTRLTVT.

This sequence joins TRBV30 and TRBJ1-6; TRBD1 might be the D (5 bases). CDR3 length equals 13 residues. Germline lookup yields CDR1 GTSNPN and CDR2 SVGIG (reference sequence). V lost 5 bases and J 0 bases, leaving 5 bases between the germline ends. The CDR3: CAWDSSYNSPLHF. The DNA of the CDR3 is TGTGCCTGGGACAGCTCCTATAATTCACCCCTCCACTTT.

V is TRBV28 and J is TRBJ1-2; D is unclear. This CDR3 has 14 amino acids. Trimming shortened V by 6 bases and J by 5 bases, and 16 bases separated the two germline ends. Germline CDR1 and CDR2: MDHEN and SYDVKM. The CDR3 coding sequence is TGTGCCAGCAGGCCCTACAGCTTGGGTTATGGCTACACCTTC. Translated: CASRPYSLGYGYTF.

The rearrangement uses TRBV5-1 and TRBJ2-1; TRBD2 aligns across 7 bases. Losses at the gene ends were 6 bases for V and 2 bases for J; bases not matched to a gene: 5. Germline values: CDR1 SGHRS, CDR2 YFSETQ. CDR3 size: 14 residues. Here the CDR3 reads CASTGGGAYNEQFF. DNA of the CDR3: TGCGCCAGCACTGGCGGGGGAGCCTACAATGAGCAGTTCTTC.

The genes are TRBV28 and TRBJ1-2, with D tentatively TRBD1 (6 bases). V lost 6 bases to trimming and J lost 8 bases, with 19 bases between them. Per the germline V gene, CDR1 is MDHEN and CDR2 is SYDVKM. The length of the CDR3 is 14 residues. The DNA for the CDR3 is TGTGCCAGCAGCCTCCAACAGGGTCTGTACGGCTACACCTTC. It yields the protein CASSLQQGLYGYTF.

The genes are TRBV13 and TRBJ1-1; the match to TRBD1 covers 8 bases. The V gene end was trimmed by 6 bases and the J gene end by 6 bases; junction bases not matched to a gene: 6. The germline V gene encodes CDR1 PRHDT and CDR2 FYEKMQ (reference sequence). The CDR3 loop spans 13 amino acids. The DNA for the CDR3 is TGTGCCAGCAGGTCCCAGGGGGCAGCTGAAGCTTTCTTT. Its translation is CASRSQGAAEAFF.

The CDR3 DNA is TGTGCCAGCAGTTTAGGGCTTGAAGCTTTCTTT. Amino acid sequence: CASSLGLEAFF. This chain connects TRBV12-3 or TRBV12-4 to TRBJ1-1; no definite D call. The CDR3 contains 11 residues. V lost 1 base, J lost 7 bases, and 4 bases lay in between.

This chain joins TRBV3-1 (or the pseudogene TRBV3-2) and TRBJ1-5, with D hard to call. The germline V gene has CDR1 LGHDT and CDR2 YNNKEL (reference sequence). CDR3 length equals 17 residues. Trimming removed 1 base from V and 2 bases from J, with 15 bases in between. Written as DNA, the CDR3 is TGTGCCAGCAGCCAAGTTTCAGGACGGGGAGGCAATCAGCCCCAGCATTTT. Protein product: CASSQVSGRGGNQPQHF.

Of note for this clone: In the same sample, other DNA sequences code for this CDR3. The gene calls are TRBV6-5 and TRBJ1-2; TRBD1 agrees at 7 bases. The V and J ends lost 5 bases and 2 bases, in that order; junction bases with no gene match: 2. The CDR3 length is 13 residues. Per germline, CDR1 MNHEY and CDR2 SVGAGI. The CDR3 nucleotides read TGTGCCAGCAGTCTGACAGGGAACTATGGCTACACCTTC. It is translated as CASSLTGNYGYTF.